The rows below give T cell receptor beta chains drawn from one sample of a study of human thymus T cells. Here immunoSEQ multiplex PCR was the method, and the copy in TCRdb shows in-frame clones only, minus some. The sample includes 55,000 to 85,000 clones, about 95% of them seen just once. What was sequenced was thymus tissue. These receptors all stem from a girl under two years old with a congenital heart defect but otherwise immunologically healthy. The CDR3 runs from the conserved cysteine through the conserved F or W. The listing skips clone size in some rows; elsewhere it reads once, few, many or a size class.

TRBJ2-1 TRBV6-1 . CASSEGGQGASCEQFF
TRBJ1-2 TRBV29-1 . CSVEDQNGYTF
TRBJ2-2 TRBV30 . CAWSVLSRREGVAGELFF
TRBJ2-1 TRBV4-3 . CASSQGGTSGSFYNEQFF
TRBJ1-2 TRBV19 . CATNNYGYTF
TRBJ1-2 TRBV7-9 . CASSPPGQGRYGYTF
TRBJ2-3 TRBV7-9 . CASSGDRRRSDTQYF
TRBJ2-7 TRBV7-2 . CASSLTSGSSLEQYF
TRBJ2-7 TRBV4-3 . CASSQGHTSGRGYEQYF
TRBJ2-5 TRBV12-5 . CASGLVNTSALEETQYF
TRBJ2-7 TRBV28 . CASASSLGFRAYEQYF
TRBJ1-1 TRBV5-1 . CASSPGGEEPMNTEAFF
TRBJ1-2 TRBV5-1 . CASSLEQGVGANYGYTF
TRBJ1-2 TRBV5-1 . CASSLFGTGIGYGYTF
TRBJ1-1 TRBV6-1 . CASSADRRDEAAMNTEAFF
TRBJ1-1 TRBV9 . CASSVVSHWTEAFF
TRBJ2-1 TRBV6-6 . CASIGRADYNEQFF
TRBJ2-1 TRBV4-1 . CATGTLRVSGEQFF
TRBJ2-1 TRBV5-1 . CASSHSSGSSDEQFF
TRBJ1-2 TRBV5-5 . CASTMAPGQGDQGYTF
TRBJ2-7 TRBV7-6 . CASSLNRGIKAYEQYF
TRBJ2-7 TRBV2 . CASSPGLADHGSSYEQYF
TRBJ2-6 TRBV7-9 once CASSGTISGANVLTF
TRBJ2-1 TRBV27 . CASSSGPAGANEQFF
TRBJ2-4 TRBV14 . CASSQGGKGENIQYF
TRBJ1-1 TRBV4-1 . CASSQEGHELKNTEAFF
TRBJ2-1 TRBV27 . CASSFGARREAFTYNEQFF
TRBJ2-1 TRBV7-8 . CASSLAPASGTNEQFF
TRBJ1-2 TRBV5-4 . CASSFKTGKDNYGYTF
TRBJ2-1 TRBV7-9 . CASSLGSGGSSYNEQFF
TRBJ2-7 TRBV2 . CASGGQRGPYEQYF
TRBJ2-1 TRBV2 . CASSACGTANEQFF
TRBJ2-7 TRBV5-1 . CASSPGTTTYEHYF
TRBJ2-7 TRBV25-1 . CASSESGLSFYEQYF
TRBJ1-1 TRBV14 . CASSQISGFKAFF
TRBJ1-2 TRBV5-6 once CASSPAGRGGGYTF
TRBJ1-2 TRBV4-1 . CASSQSREQLINYGYTF
TRBJ2-1 TRBV7-2 . CASSEPGWPYNEQFF
TRBJ2-1 TRBV4-1 . CASSQEAGEIEGNEQFF
TRBJ2-3 TRBV7-2 once CASSLVTAGGRDTQYF
TRBJ2-7 TRBV10-1 . CASSDSRYPLATAGGYEQYF
TRBJ2-5 TRBV5-5 . CASSLRGPGTSGTAGETQYF
TRBJ2-3 TRBV6-1 . CASSVVRDFHTDTQYF
TRBJ2-7 TRBV7-9 once CASSRSGARSYEQYF
TRBJ2-5 TRBV5-6 . CASSLLAHQETQYF
TRBJ1-5 TRBV6-1 . CASRRLNQPQHF
TRBJ2-2 TRBV27 . CASSGTGWDTGELFF
TRBJ2-7 TRBV10-3 . CATNAGGGGAGDYEQYF